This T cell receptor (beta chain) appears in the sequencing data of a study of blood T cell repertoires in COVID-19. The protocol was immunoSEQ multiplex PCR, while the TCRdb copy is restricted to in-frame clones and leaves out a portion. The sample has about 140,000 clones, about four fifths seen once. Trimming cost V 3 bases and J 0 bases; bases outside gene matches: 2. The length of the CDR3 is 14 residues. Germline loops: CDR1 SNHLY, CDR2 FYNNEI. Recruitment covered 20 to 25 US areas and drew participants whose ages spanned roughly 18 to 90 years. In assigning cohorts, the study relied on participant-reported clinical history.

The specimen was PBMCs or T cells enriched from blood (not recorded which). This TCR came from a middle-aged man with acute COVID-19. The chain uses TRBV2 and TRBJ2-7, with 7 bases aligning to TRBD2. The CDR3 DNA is TGTGCCAGCAGTGAGGGAGGGAGCTCCTACGAGCAGTACTTC. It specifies CASSEGGSSYEQYF.